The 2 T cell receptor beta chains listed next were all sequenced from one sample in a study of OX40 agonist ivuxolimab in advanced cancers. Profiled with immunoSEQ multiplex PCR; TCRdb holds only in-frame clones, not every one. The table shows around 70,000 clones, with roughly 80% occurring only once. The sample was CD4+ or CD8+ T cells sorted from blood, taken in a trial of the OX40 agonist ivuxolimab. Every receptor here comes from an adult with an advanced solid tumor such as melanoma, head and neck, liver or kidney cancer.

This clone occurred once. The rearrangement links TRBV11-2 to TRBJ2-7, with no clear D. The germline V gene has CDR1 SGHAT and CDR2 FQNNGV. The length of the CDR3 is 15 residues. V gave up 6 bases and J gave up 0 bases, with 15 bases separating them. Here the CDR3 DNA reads TGTGCCAGCAGTTTAAGAGGCGGTTTCTCCTACGAGCAGTACTTC. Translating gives CASSLRGGFSYEQYF.

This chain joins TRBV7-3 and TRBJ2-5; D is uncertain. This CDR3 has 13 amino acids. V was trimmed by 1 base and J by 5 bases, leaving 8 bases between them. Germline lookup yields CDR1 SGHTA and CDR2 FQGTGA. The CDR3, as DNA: TGTGCCAGCAGCTTAATGGACGGGGAGACCCAGTACTTC. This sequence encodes CASSLMDGETQYF.